This entry is about one T cell receptor (beta chain). Its target is unknown. The entry originates in a study of chemoradiotherapy in HPV16-positive cancers. Across the whole study: Candidate HPV-specific T-cell clones and common TCR motifs came from functional assays in two HPV16-positive patients. Study outcomes and limitations: The functional HPV-specific definition rests on just two HPV16-positive patients. HPV-responsive T-cell expansion during chemoradiotherapy was linked to improved recurrence-free survival in HPV16-positive patients.

CDR1 and CDR2 from the germline V gene are SGHTA and FQGNSA. V was pared by 6 bases and J by 6 bases, with 4 bases of the junction left unmatched. CDR3 length: 13 residues. The repertoire was sequenced with immunoSEQ multiplex PCR; TCRdb's copy has only in-frame clones and lacks some. Among fewer than 13,000 clones listed, roughly 84% were seen once. The V gene is TRBV7-2, the J gene TRBJ2-3, with 9 bases aligning to TRBD2. This specimen consisted of blood, obtained from a patient who underwent chemoradiotherapy. This receptor was identified in a human donor with HPV-associated anogenital cancer. CDR3: CASSIGLADTQYF. The CDR3 DNA follows: TGTGCCAGCAGTATCGGACTAGCGGATACGCAGTATTTT.